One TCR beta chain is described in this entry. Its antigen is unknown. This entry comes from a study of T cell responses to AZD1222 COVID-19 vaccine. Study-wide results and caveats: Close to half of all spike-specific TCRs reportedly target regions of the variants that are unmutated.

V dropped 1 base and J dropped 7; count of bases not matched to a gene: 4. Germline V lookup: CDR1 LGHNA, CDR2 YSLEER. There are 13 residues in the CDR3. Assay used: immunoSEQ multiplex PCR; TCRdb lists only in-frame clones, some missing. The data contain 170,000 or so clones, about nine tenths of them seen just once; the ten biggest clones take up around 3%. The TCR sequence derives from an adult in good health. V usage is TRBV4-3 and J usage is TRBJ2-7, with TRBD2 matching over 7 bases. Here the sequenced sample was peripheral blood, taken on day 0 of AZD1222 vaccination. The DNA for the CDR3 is TGCGCCAGCAGCCAAGTGACGGGAGGAGAGCAGTACTTC. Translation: CASSQVTGGEQYF.